The 21 T cell receptor beta chains presented below share a single source sample, sequenced in a study of T cell changes during pregnancy in multiple sclerosis. Sequenced by immunoSEQ multiplex PCR; TCRdb stores in-frame clones only, minus some. The sample records 40,000 to 55,000 clones, around 90% being singletons. The sequenced sample was CD4+ T cells from peripheral blood mononuclear cells, obtained in the first trimester of pregnancy. These receptors were collected from a female donor with multiple sclerosis, enrolled in a pregnancy study.

The rearrangement uses TRBV19 and TRBJ1-4; 9 nucleotides agree with TRBD1. Germline V gene data show CDR1 as LNHDA and CDR2 as SQIVND (reference sequence). V lost 6 bases to trimming and J lost 7 bases; unmatched junction nucleotides: 9. The CDR3 spans 15 residues. This chain's CDR3 is CASRQGARGSEKLFF. The CDR3 nucleotides are TGTGCCAGTAGACAGGGGGCGCGAGGTTCTGAAAAACTGTTTTTT.

This sequence joins TRBV10-3 and TRBJ1-1, with TRBD1 identical over 8 bases. CDR1 is ENHRY and CDR2 is SYGVKD in the germline V gene. The CDR3 has 17 residues. J was trimmed by 2 bases and V by 5 bases; bases with no gene match: 13. This chain's CDR3 is CAISPGQGRSKNTEAFF. CDR3 DNA: TGTGCCATCAGTCCCGGACAGGGAAGGTCTAAAAACACTGAAGCTTTCTTT.

This chain joins TRBV18 and TRBJ2-7, with TRBD2 matching 9 bases. Germline CDR1 reads KGHSH; CDR2 reads LQKENI. V was clipped by 2 bases and J by 6 bases; unmatched bases: 2. The CDR3 sequence is 13 residues long. The CDR3 sequence: CASSPGLAFEQYF. CDR3 bases: TGTGCCAGCTCACCAGGACTAGCGTTCGAGCAGTACTTC.

This chain links TRBV11-3 with TRBJ2-2; D might be TRBD2 (5 bases). The CDR3 loop spans 16 amino acids. Germline-derived CDR1 and CDR2 are SGHNT and YENEEA. With 2 bases removed from V and 1 base from J, the gap between germline ends came to 11 bases. CDR3: CASSLTFGENTGELFF. The CDR3 nucleotides are TGTGCCAGCAGCTTAACCTTCGGGGAGAACACCGGGGAGCTGTTTTTT.

The chain carries TRBV7-2 and TRBJ2-1; D perhaps matches TRBD2 (7 bases). The CDR3 has 14 amino acids. CDR1 and CDR2 from the germline V gene are SGHTA and FQGNSA. Deletions cut 7 bases from V and 12 bases from J, with 22 bases between. In nucleotides, the CDR3 is TGTGCCAGCAATCGAATGGGGGGAGGGGGGTCGCAGTTCTTC. It codes for CASNRMGGGGSQFF. Drawing the rest from reference TRBV7-2 and TRBJ2-1, the complete variable domain is GAGVSQSPSNKVTEKGKDVELRCDPISGHTALYWYRQSLGQGLEFLIYFQGNSAPDKSGLPSDRFSAERTGGSVSTLTIQRTQQEDSAVYLCASNRMGGGGSQFFGPGTRLTVL.

The rearrangement joins TRBV2 to TRBJ2-2; no clear D gene. From germline, CDR1 is SNHLY and CDR2 FYNNEI. CDR3 length equals 13 residues. V lost 6 bases, J lost 1 base, and 6 bases lay in between. The CDR3: CASRRRNTGELFF. The CDR3 bases are TGTGCCAGCAGACGGAGGAACACCGGGGAGCTGTTTTTT.

This chain joins TRBV7-7 and TRBJ2-5; TRBD2 matches at 13 bases. The CDR3 runs to 16 residues. CDR1 is SSHAT, CDR2 FNYEAQ, per germline (reference sequence). J gave up 1 base and V 5 bases, and 4 bases lay outside the gene matches. The CDR3 nucleotides read TGTGCCAGCAGCCCCTGGACTAGCGGGAGCCAAGAGACCCAGTACTTC. Translated, it gives CASSPWTSGSQETQYF.

The chain employs TRBV7-9 and TRBJ1-1; D remains ambiguous. This CDR3 spans 13 amino acids. V gave up 2 bases and J gave up 0 bases, with 4 bases separating them. Per the germline V gene, CDR1 is SEHNR and CDR2 is FQNEAQ (reference sequence). CDR3 nucleotides: TGTGCCAGCAGCTTAACAGTGAACACTGAAGCTTTCTTT. It is translated as CASSLTVNTEAFF.

The chain joins TRBV21-1 to TRBJ1-3; TRBD1, the table's D call, lacks a check against the DNA. TRBV21-1 is labeled a pseudogene. This CDR3 spans 16 amino acids. CDR3 residues: CASSKRTGVVGNTIYF. The CDR3 region has the DNA TGTGCCAGCAGCAAGCGGACAGGGGTCGTCGGTAACACCATATATTTT.

The V call is TRBV11-2, the J call TRBJ2-2, with 9 bases aligning to TRBD1. Trimming cost V 5 bases and J 6 bases; bases outside gene matches: 13. Looked up from germline, CDR1 is SGHAT and CDR2 is FQNNGV. CDR3 size: 17 residues. CDR3 coding DNA: TGTGCCAGCAGCCTCCGGCCGGGACAGGGCGGTCCCGGGGAGCTGTTTTTT. Protein product: CASSLRPGQGGPGELFF.

The CDR3 DNA reads as TGCGCCAGCAGCTGGGGACTAGCGGGTAACAATGAGCAGTTCTTC. It translates to CASSWGLAGNNEQFF. This chain links TRBV5-1 with TRBJ2-1; TRBD2 matches at 12 bases. J gave up 5 bases and V 3 bases, and 3 bases lay outside the gene matches. CDR3 length: 15 amino acids. Germline V CDR1 and CDR2: SGHRS, YFSETQ. Full variable domain (remainder filled in from reference TRBV5-1 and TRBJ2-1): KAGVTQTPRYLIKTRGQQVTLSCSPISGHRSVSWYQQTPGQGLQFLFEYFSETQRNKGNFPGRFSGRQFSNSRSEMNVSTLELGDSALYLCASSWGLAGNNEQFFGPGTRLTVL.

The chain is built from TRBV2 and TRBJ2-1; 12 bases fit TRBD2. The CDR3 extends over 16 amino acids. CDR1 and CDR2 (germline): SNHLY, FYNNEI. V shed 6 bases, J shed 8 bases, and the junction held 11 bases outside the gene matches. CDR3 in amino acids: CASSRRLAGVFYEQFF. DNA of the CDR3: TGTGCCAGCAGCCGAAGACTAGCGGGAGTATTTTATGAGCAGTTCTTC.

The rearrangement joins TRBV11-2 to TRBJ2-1; the match to TRBD2 covers 7 bases. The V segment lost 1 base and the J segment 9 bases; nucleotides outside the gene matches: 3. CDR1 is SGHAT, CDR2 FQNNGV, per germline. CDR3 size: 13 residues. The CDR3 loop is CASSLVGGGEQFF. The DNA of the CDR3 is TGTGCCAGCAGCTTAGTGGGCGGGGGTGAGCAGTTCTTC.

The chain employs TRBV4-1 and TRBJ2-1, with TRBD2 matching over 9 bases. CDR3 length equals 16 residues. Germline lookup yields CDR1 MGHRA and CDR2 YSYEKL. V shed 0 bases, J shed 2 bases, and the junction held 2 bases outside the gene matches. CDR3 sequence (DNA): TGCGCCAGCAGCCAAGATGGCGGGAGGGCCTACAATGAGCAGTTCTTC. Its translation: CASSQDGGRAYNEQFF.

The chain has TRBV5-8 and TRBJ2-7; possibly TRBD2 for D (5 bases). The CDR3 spans 16 residues. Per germline, CDR1 SGHTS and CDR2 YDEGEE. Trimming stripped 2 bases from V and 9 bases from J, with 24 bases between. CDR3 in amino acids: CASSFRPDSNLAGQYF. Here the CDR3 DNA reads TGTGCCAGCAGCTTTCGGCCAGATTCAAACCTAGCAGGGCAGTACTTC.

The chain is built from TRBV11-3 and TRBJ2-7, with 7 bases aligning to TRBD2. The germline V gene encodes CDR1 SGHNT and CDR2 YENEEA. Unmatched junction bases numbered 6, after V lost 4 bases and J lost 6 bases. The CDR3 extends over 13 amino acids. CDR3 residues: CASSYGTIGEQYF. The DNA of the CDR3 is TGTGCCAGCAGCTATGGGACTATCGGCGAGCAGTACTTC. The full variable domain, rest sourced from reference TRBV11-3 and TRBJ2-7, is EAGVVQSPRYKIIEKKQPVAFWCNPISGHNTLYWYLQNLGQGPELLIRYENEEAVDDSQLPKDRFSAERLKGVDSTLKIQPAELGDSAVYLCASSYGTIGEQYFGPGTRLTVT.

This chain uses TRBV27 with TRBJ2-7; D not certain. The CDR3 is 16 residues long. The germline V gene has CDR1 MNHEY and CDR2 SMNVEV (reference sequence). V was cut by 6 bases and J by 2 bases, with 20 bases left in between. The CDR3 is CASRLLSAGQTYEQYF. The CDR3 coding sequence is TGTGCCAGCAGGTTACTCTCGGCAGGTCAGACCTACGAGCAGTACTTC.

V is TRBV25-1 and J is TRBJ2-2, with TRBD1 matching 11 bases. V was pared by 6 bases and J by 5 bases, with 2 bases of the junction left unmatched. CDR3 length equals 14 residues. CDR1 is MGHDK and CDR2 is SYGVNS in the germline V gene. The CDR3 protein is CASRGTGGTGELFF. The CDR3 DNA reads as TGTGCCAGCAGAGGGACAGGGGGAACCGGGGAGCTGTTTTTT.

This clone has just one count. DNA for the CDR3: TGTGCCAGCAGCCCACAGGGGAACACTGAAGCTTTCTTT. It translates to CASSPQGNTEAFF. The V and J genes are TRBV7-3 and TRBJ1-1; D might be TRBD1 (6 bases). Per germline, CDR1 SGHTA and CDR2 FQGTGA. Between the trimmed V and J ends, which lost 5 bases and 1 base, there was a span of 8 bases. This CDR3 region has 13 residues. The entire variable domain, with the rest obtained from reference TRBV7-3 and TRBJ1-1, is as follows: GAGVSQTPSNKVTEKGKYVELRCDPISGHTALYWYRQSLGQGPEFLIYFQGTGAADDSGLPNDRFFAVRPEGSVSTLKIQRTERGDSAVYLCASSPQGNTEAFFGQGTRLTVV.

This chain joins TRBV28 and TRBJ2-1; D may be TRBD2 (5 bases). The CDR3 is made up of 15 amino acids. CDR1 is MDHEN and CDR2 is SYDVKM in the germline V gene. The germline V and J ends were trimmed by 5 bases and 0 bases, with 11 bases remaining between them. CDR3 sequence (DNA): TGTGCCAGCAGTCCTCCGGGGAGCTCCTACAATGAGCAGTTCTTC. This translates into CASSPPGSSYNEQFF.

The rearrangement uses TRBV11-3 and TRBJ2-2; TRBD1 is a possible D gene (6 bases). Germline CDR1 and CDR2: SGHNT and YENEEA. The CDR3 is 15 amino acids. Trimming removed 5 bases at V and 5 bases at J, with 15 bases between. CDR3 sequence: CASSPSRGQTGELFF. The CDR3 DNA is TGTGCCAGCAGCCCCTCCAGGGGCCAGACCGGGGAGCTGTTTTTT. Complete variable domain (other parts from reference TRBV11-3 and TRBJ2-2): EAGVVQSPRYKIIEKKQPVAFWCNPISGHNTLYWYLQNLGQGPELLIRYENEEAVDDSQLPKDRFSAERLKGVDSTLKIQPAELGDSAVYLCASSPSRGQTGELFFGEGSRLTVL.